The rows below give T cell receptor beta chains drawn from one sample of a study of blood T cell repertoires in COVID-19. TCRdb's copy holds only in-frame clones and misses some; the assay was immunoSEQ multiplex PCR. The table includes fewer than 250,000 clones, approximately 84% detected once. Sequencing used peripheral blood. Source of these receptors: a woman of 80 years or more with acute or convalescent COVID-19. CDR3s include the opening cysteine and the closing phenylalanine or tryptophan. D genes are given only for firm matches. Rows give clone size only sometimes, using once, few, many, or a class for an expanded clone.

TGTGCCTGGAGTGTAACTAGCGGGAGGATAGATACGCAGTATTTT,CAWSVTSGRIDTQYF,TRBV30,TRBJ2-3,TRBD2,NA
TGTGCCAGCAGCCAAGAAAGGCGGGGGACTGAAGCTTTCTTT,CASSQERRGTEAFF,TRBV4-2,TRBJ1-1,NA,NA
TGTGCCAGCAGTTTTCGGAGTAGGGAGACCCAGTACTTC,CASSFRSRETQYF,TRBV6-2/TRBV6-3,TRBJ2-5,NA,NA
TGTGCCAGCAGCCAATTACAGGGTCTGCAATATGGCTACACCTTC,CASSQLQGLQYGYTF,TRBV14,TRBJ1-2,NA,NA
TGTGCCAGCAGTTACGAGACAGGGGATTCACCCCTCCACTTT,CASSYETGDSPLHF,TRBV6-5,TRBJ1-6,TRBD1,once
TGCAGCGTAAGACAGGGGGCAAGGTACAATGAGCAGTTCTTC,CSVRQGARYNEQFF,TRBV29-1,TRBJ2-1,TRBD1,NA
TGTGCCAGCAGTTACTTGCCACAGGGGAGCGAAAAACTGTTTTTT,CASSYLPQGSEKLFF,TRBV6-2/TRBV6-3,TRBJ1-4,TRBD1,NA
TGTGCCAGTAGCCCACAGCACTCCTACGAGCAGTACTTC,CASSPQHSYEQYF,TRBV19,TRBJ2-7,NA,NA
TGTGCCAGCAGCTGGACTAGCGGGGGCCCCGGGGAGCTGTTTTTT,CASSWTSGGPGELFF,TRBV11-2,TRBJ2-2,TRBD2,NA
TGTGCCAGCATTCCGACAGGGTCTGGAAACACCATATATTTT,CASIPTGSGNTIYF,TRBV6-6,TRBJ1-3,TRBD1,once
TGTGCCAGCAGTTGGACTAGCGGGGCTAGCACAGATACGCAGTATTTT,CASSWTSGASTDTQYF,TRBV6-6,TRBJ2-3,TRBD2,NA
TGTGCCAGCAGCTTTCAGGGGTTAGAGACCCAGTACTTC,CASSFQGLETQYF,TRBV5-6,TRBJ2-5,NA,few
TGTGCCAGCAGTCGCAACAGGGCCCACGAGCAGTACTTC,CASSRNRAHEQYF,TRBV6-5,TRBJ2-7,NA,NA